This T cell receptor (beta chain) was retrieved from a study of PD-1 blockade in classical Hodgkin lymphoma. Indicated time point: cycle 4 day 1 (C4D1), after 5 to 7 weeks of nivolumab. Each patient's relapse followed autologous stem cell transplantation, and brentuximab vedotin exposure varied. The sample holds one count of this clone. The target antigen is unknown. The CDR3 covers 15 residues. The V gene's germline CDR1 is LNHDA and CDR2 SQIVND (reference sequence). Trimming cost V 5 bases and J 1 base, with 12 bases left between them. TCRdb keeps only in-frame clones here, not all; method: immunoSEQ multiplex PCR. The sample has approximately 89,000 clones, 83% seen once. Study-level results: At C4D1, TCR diversity had climbed significantly for CD4+ cells, though not for CD8+ cells. The study found complete responders had baseline diversity similar to newly diagnosed patients. Relapsed/refractory patients reportedly had lower baseline diversity than newly diagnosed patients. Excluded were patients who started nivolumab under 1 year after ASCT, a group that had lower diversity.

This rearrangement joins TRBV19 to TRBJ1-5; perhaps TRBD1 as D (6 bases). The TCR was taken from a human donor with classical Hodgkin lymphoma. Sequencing used peripheral blood mononuclear cells (PBMCs), obtained before the fourth cycle of nivolumab. The DNA for the CDR3 is TGTGCCAGTAGTGCAGGGGCGGTCAGCAATCAGCCCCAGCATTTT. Translating it yields CASSAGAVSNQPQHF.